One sample yielded the 6 T cell receptor beta chains listed below, sequenced in a study of Ad26.COV2.S vaccination and SARS-CoV-2 variants. Some clones are missing from TCRdb's copy, which holds only in-frame ones; the method was immunoSEQ multiplex PCR. This sample has about 470,000 clones; about 90% occur once, and the top ten carry under 4.5%. As to treatment: over 15 received Ad26.COV2.S at low or high dose, single or two shots; about 5 received placebo; per-sample allocation not given. Sampling happened 63 days after the first vaccine or placebo injection. Sample: peripheral blood, taken in a trial of Ad26.COV2.S vaccine versus placebo. The receptors shown here come from a person between 18 and 65 years old who received the Ad26.COV2.S COVID-19 vaccine or a placebo.

The chain carries TRBV2 and TRBJ2-7, with D possibly being TRBD2 (5 bases). The CDR3 covers 15 residues. The germline V and J ends were trimmed by 7 bases and 2 bases, with 18 bases remaining between them. Germline V gives CDR1 SNHLY, CDR2 FYNNEI. The CDR3 DNA follows: TGTGCCAGCACCGGAGGTGTGGGGAACCCCTACGAGCAGTACTTC. Its translation: CASTGGVGNPYEQYF.

The chain carries TRBV13 and TRBJ2-3; 7 nucleotides agree with TRBD1. CDR1 and CDR2 (germline): PRHDT, FYEKMQ (reference sequence). J was trimmed by 0 bases and V by 8 bases; bases with no gene match: 8. This CDR3 region has 15 residues. CDR3 bases: TGTGCCAGCTCCAGACAGGGAACTAGCACAGATACGCAGTATTTT. Translated: CASSRQGTSTDTQYF.

The V gene is TRBV6-5, the J gene TRBJ2-5; D unclear. V lost 8 bases and J lost 0, with 13 bases in between. The CDR3 length is 14 residues. The germline CDR1 and CDR2 sequences are MNHEY and SVGAGI. This CDR3 reads CASSIEAYQETQYF. CDR3 sequence (DNA): TGTGCCAGCTCCATCGAGGCTTACCAAGAGACCCAGTACTTC.

The chain recombines TRBV28 with TRBJ1-5; D is possibly TRBD1 (5 bases). The V and J ends lost 3 bases and 3 bases respectively, with 12 bases between them. This CDR3 is 15 amino acids long. Germline CDR1 is MDHEN and CDR2 is SYDVKM. CDR3: CASSFTWGDNQPQHF. For the CDR3, the DNA is TGTGCCAGCAGTTTCACGTGGGGGGACAATCAGCCCCAGCATTTT.

The J gene is TRBJ2-7, the V gene TRBV27; possible D gene TRBD2, 5 bases. Germline V gene lookup returns CDR1 MNHEY and CDR2 SMNVEV (reference sequence). The CDR3 has 14 amino acids. Trimming took off 7 bases at V and 0 bases at J, with 13 bases between the two ends. The CDR3 loop reads CASKPGLSSYEQYF. The DNA for the CDR3 is TGTGCCAGCAAACCGGGATTGAGCTCCTACGAGCAGTACTTC.

The chain joins TRBV28 to TRBJ2-2; 9 bases map to TRBD1. V gave up 8 bases and J gave up 2 bases; unmatched junction bases: 9. This CDR3 comprises 16 residues. Germline-derived CDR1 and CDR2 are MDHEN and SYDVKM. CDR3 residues: CASRSGDRVNTGELFF. As DNA, the CDR3 is TGTGCCAGCCGTTCTGGGGACAGGGTTAACACCGGGGAGCTGTTTTTT.